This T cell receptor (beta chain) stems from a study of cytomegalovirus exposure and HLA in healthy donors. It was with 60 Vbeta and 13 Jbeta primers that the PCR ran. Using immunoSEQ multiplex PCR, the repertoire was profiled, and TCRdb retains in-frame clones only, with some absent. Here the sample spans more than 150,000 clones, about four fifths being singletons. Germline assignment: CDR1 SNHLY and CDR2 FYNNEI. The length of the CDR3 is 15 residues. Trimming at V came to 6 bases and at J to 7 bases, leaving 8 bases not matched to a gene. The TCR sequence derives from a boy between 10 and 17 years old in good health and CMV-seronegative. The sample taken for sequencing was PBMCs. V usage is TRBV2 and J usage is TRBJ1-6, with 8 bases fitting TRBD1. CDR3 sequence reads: CASRVDRGRNSPLHF. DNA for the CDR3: TGTGCCAGCAGAGTCGACAGGGGAAGGAATTCACCCCTCCACTTT. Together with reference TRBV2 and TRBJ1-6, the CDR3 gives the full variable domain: EPEVTQTPSHQVTQMGQEVILRCVPISNHLYFYWYRQILGQKVEFLVSFYNNEISEKSEIFDDQFSVERPDGSNFTLKIRSTKLEDSAMYFCASRVDRGRNSPLHFGNGTRLTVT.